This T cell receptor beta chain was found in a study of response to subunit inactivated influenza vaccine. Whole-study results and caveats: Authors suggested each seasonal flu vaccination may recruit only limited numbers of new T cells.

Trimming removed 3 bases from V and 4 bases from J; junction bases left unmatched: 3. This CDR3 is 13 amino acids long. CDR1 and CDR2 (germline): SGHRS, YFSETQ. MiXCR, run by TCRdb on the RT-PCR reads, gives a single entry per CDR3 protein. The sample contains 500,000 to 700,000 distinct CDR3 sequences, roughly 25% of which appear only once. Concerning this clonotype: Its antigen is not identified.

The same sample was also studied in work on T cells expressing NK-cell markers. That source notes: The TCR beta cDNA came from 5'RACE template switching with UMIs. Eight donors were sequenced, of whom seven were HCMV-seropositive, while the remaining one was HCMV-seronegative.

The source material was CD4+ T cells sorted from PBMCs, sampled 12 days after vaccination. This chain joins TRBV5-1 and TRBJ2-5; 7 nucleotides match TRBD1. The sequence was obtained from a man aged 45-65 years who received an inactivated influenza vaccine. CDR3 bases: TGCGCCAGCAGCTGGGACAGTTCAGAGACCCAGTACTTC. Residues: CASSWDSSETQYF.